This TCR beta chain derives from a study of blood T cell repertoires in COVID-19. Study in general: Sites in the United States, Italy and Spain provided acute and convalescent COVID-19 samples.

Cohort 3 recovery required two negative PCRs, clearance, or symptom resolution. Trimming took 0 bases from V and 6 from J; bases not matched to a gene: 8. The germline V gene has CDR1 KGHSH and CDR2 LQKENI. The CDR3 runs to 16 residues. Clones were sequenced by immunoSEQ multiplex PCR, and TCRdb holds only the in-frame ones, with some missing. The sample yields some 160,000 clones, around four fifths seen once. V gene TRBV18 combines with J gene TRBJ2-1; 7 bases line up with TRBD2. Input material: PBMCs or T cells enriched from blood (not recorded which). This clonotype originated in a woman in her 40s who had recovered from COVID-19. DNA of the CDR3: TGTGCCAGCTCACCACCGGAGACTAGCATAGTCAATGAGCAGTTCTTC. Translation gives CASSPPETSIVNEQFF.